This T cell receptor beta chain came from a study of blood T cell repertoires in COVID-19. Looking at the study overall: Samples came from the United States, Italy and Spain, spanning acute and convalescent COVID-19. Nucleic acid was either cDNA or gDNA, and it came from T cells, B-cell-depleted T cells, or PBMCs.

Source study methods: Estimated nucleated cell counts came from reference gene primer amplification. Some clones are missing from TCRdb's copy, which holds only in-frame ones; the method was immunoSEQ multiplex PCR. V, J and clone size were drawn from that table, and D and trimming were deduced from the DNA. The sample contains over 300,000 clones, around 90% of which appear only once. Germline V gene sequence: CDR1 MNHNY, CDR2 SVGAGI (reference sequence). The CDR3 runs to 11 residues. V was cut by 8 bases and J by 6 bases, with 7 bases left in between. Sequenced: peripheral blood. The receptor was derived from a man younger than 35 with active or convalescent COVID-19. The rearrangement links TRBV6-6 to TRBJ2-2; perhaps TRBD1 as D (6 bases). CDR3 amino acids: CASYRAGELFF. CDR3 coding DNA: TGTGCCAGCTACAGGGCCGGGGAGCTGTTTTTT.